The 8 T cell receptor beta chains presented below share a single source sample, sequenced in a study of blood T cells in healthy people across ages. Through a sample-barcoded 5' primer and a J-beta primer mix, a second PCR was run for roughly 7 to 12 cycles. MiXCR, applied by TCRdb to the 5' RACE reads, yields one record per CDR3 protein. The table records hundreds of thousands of distinct CDR3 sequences, over 45% of them present only once. Sequencing input: blood. Source of these receptors: a man aged 25-40 years in good health.

A few counts support this clonotype. The chain employs TRBV7-2 and TRBJ2-1, with 8 bases aligning to TRBD2. CDR1 and CDR2 from the germline V gene are SGHTA and FQGNSA. This CDR3 has 15 amino acids. J gave up 7 bases and V 4 bases, and 9 bases lay outside the gene matches. CDR3 sequence (DNA): TGTGCCAGCAGCTCTCCGGGACTAGACCTTAATGAGCAGTTCTTC. Protein: CASSSPGLDLNEQFF.

This clonotype was counted between two and nine times. The V gene is TRBV5-6, the J gene TRBJ2-1; no definite D call. Trimming removed 4 bases at V and 0 bases at J, with 14 bases between. Germline loops: CDR1 SGHDT, CDR2 YYEEEE. The CDR3 contains 16 residues. The CDR3 region is CASSPRSVSSYNEQFF. The CDR3 DNA sequence: TGTGCCAGCAGCCCTCGATCGGTGAGCTCCTACAATGAGCAGTTCTTC.

The chain joins TRBV10-2 to TRBJ2-7; D gene ambiguous. The V gene lost 4 bases and the J gene lost 3 bases, with 7 bases spanning the gap. Germline assignment: CDR1 WSHSY and CDR2 SAAADI. The CDR3 covers 12 residues. The DNA for the CDR3 is TGCGCCAGCAGTGTCCCTAGCTACGAGCAGTACTTC. Translating it yields CASSVPSYEQYF.

Concerning this clonotype: At one end, the junction sequence differs from germline, possibly due to a read error. The chain links TRBV7-2 to TRBJ2-3, with TRBD1 as a possible D gene (5 bases). Germline loops: CDR1 SGHTA, CDR2 FQGNSA. This CDR3 has 15 residues. The CDR3 sequence is CACSLGSQGSDTQYF. CDR3 bases: TGTGCCTGCAGCTTAGGTAGCCAGGGTTCGGATACGCAGTATTTT.

This clonotype appeared a few times. The chain carries TRBV10-1 and TRBJ2-3; 7 bases agree with TRBD1. V lost 1 base and J lost 2; bases outside the gene matches: 3. CDR1 and CDR2 (germline): WNHNN, SYGVQD (reference sequence). The CDR3 is 15 amino acids. The CDR3 region has the DNA TGCGCCAGCAGTGAGTACAGGGGCCCCACAGATACGCAGTATTTT. Translated: CASSEYRGPTDTQYF.

The CDR3 sequence is CASSTGGAGNSEQYF. Written as DNA, the CDR3 is TGTGCCAGCAGCACGGGTGGGGCGGGAAATAGTGAGCAGTACTTC. The rearrangement joins TRBV7-2 to TRBJ2-5; tentatively, D is TRBD2 (6 bases). From germline, CDR1 is SGHTA and CDR2 FQGNSA. The V end lost 5 bases, the J end lost 11 bases, and 24 bases lay between the germline ends. The CDR3 sequence is 15 residues long. Variable domain in full (rest from reference TRBV7-2 and TRBJ2-5): GAGVSQSPSNKVTEKGKDVELRCDPISGHTALYWYRQSLGQGLEFLIYFQGNSAPDKSGLPSDRFSAERTGGSVSTLTIQRTQQEDSAVYLCASSTGGAGNSEQYFGPGTRLLVL.

This chain links TRBV7-9 with TRBJ1-2, with a weak D call TRBD1 (5 bases). Trimming removed 4 bases at V and 1 base at J, with 13 bases between. The CDR3 covers 15 residues. Germline lookup yields CDR1 SEHNR and CDR2 FQNEAQ (reference sequence). The CDR3 spells CASSSLGQGNYGYTF. The CDR3, as DNA: TGTGCCAGCAGCTCCCTAGGCCAGGGTAACTATGGCTACACCTTC.

This clonotype showed up just a few times. This sequence joins TRBV4-2 and TRBJ1-1; D not certain. Trimming removed 0 bases from V and 4 bases from J, with 9 bases in between. Per the germline V gene, CDR1 is LGHNA and CDR2 is YNFKEQ. CDR3 length equals 14 residues. CDR3 nucleotides: TGTGCCAGCAGCCAAGATTTAGTTGGCACTGAAGCTTTCTTT. The encoded protein is CASSQDLVGTEAFF.